This passage covers 32 T cell receptor beta chains from one sample sequenced in a study of cytomegalovirus exposure and HLA in healthy donors. The PCR used 60 Vbeta and 13 Jbeta primers. Assay: immunoSEQ multiplex PCR; the TCRdb copy retains only in-frame clones and omits some. The profile shows 180,000 or so clones, 77% of them singletons. The specimen sequenced was PBMCs. The receptors derive from a female donor in good health and CMV-seronegative.

This chain uses TRBV19 with TRBJ2-7; 9 positions match TRBD1. The V segment lost 1 base and the J segment 5 bases; nucleotides outside the gene matches: 3. Germline V lookup: CDR1 LNHDA, CDR2 SQIVND (reference sequence). CDR3 size: 14 residues. This chain's CDR3 is CASSIAGQGDEQYF. DNA of the CDR3: TGTGCCAGTAGTATAGCGGGACAGGGAGACGAGCAGTACTTC.

This clone was observed a few times. The J gene is TRBJ1-3, the V gene TRBV29-1, with 7 bases matching TRBD1. Unmatched junction bases numbered 5, after V lost 4 bases and J lost 2 bases. This CDR3 has 14 amino acids. Germline V gene lookup returns CDR1 SQVTM and CDR2 ANQGSEA. The DNA of the CDR3 is TGCAGCGTTGCCGCAGGGGGTGCTGGAAACACCATATATTTT. Its translation is CSVAAGGAGNTIYF.

The rearrangement links TRBV7-2 to TRBJ2-1; a weak D match, TRBD1 (6 bases). Trimming took 5 bases from V and 1 from J, leaving 18 bases between them. The CDR3 has 17 residues. CDR1 and CDR2 (germline): SGHTA, FQGNSA. The CDR3 DNA reads as TGTGCCAGCAGCGACGACAGGATTTTAGGATCCTACAATGAGCAGTTCTTC. It yields the protein CASSDDRILGSYNEQFF.

V gene TRBV19 combines with J gene TRBJ2-7; TRBD2 agrees at 8 bases. The ends lost 3 bases at V and 4 bases at J; junction bases unmatched: 5. This CDR3 spans 14 amino acids. CDR1 and CDR2 (germline): LNHDA, SQIVND (reference sequence). Here the CDR3 reads CASSMGGGPYEQYF. In DNA, the CDR3 is TGTGCCAGTAGTATGGGCGGGGGGCCTTACGAGCAGTACTTC.

This clone occurred once. The CDR3: CASSFSGNTIYF. The DNA of the CDR3 is TGTGCCAGCAGCTTTTCAGGAAACACCATATATTTT. The chain employs TRBV11-2 and TRBJ1-3; D unresolved. The CDR3 is 12 residues long. Trimming removed 3 bases from V and 4 bases from J, with 4 bases in between. CDR1 SGHAT and CDR2 FQNNGV come from the germline V gene.

This clone was seen a few times. The rearrangement links TRBV2 to TRBJ1-4; TRBD1 agrees at 9 bases. Germline V gene sequence: CDR1 SNHLY, CDR2 FYNNEI. Germline trimming cut 6 bases from V and 4 bases from J; bases unmatched to any gene: 3. This CDR3 is 14 amino acids long. This CDR3 reads CASRTDRGNEKLFF. The CDR3 DNA sequence: TGTGCCAGCAGGACGGACAGGGGTAATGAAAAACTGTTTTTT.

The rearrangement uses TRBV2 and TRBJ2-7, with 7 nucleotides matching TRBD1. There are 15 residues in the CDR3. V shed 6 bases, J shed 2 bases, and the junction held 10 bases outside the gene matches. In germline, CDR1 is SNHLY, CDR2 FYNNEI. This CDR3 is CASRGGQSRAYEQYF. The CDR3 coding sequence is TGTGCCAGCAGAGGGGGACAGTCCAGGGCCTACGAGCAGTACTTC.

The CDR3 region has the DNA TGTGCCAGCAGCCTTAGCACAGGGGAAGGACCCCAGCATTTT. Its translation is CASSLSTGEGPQHF. The rearrangement joins TRBV7-6 to TRBJ1-5; TRBD1 aligns across 7 bases. CDR1 is SGHVS and CDR2 is FNYEAQ in the germline V gene. The CDR3 sequence is 14 residues long. With V trimmed by 5 bases and J by 10 bases, 11 bases remained unmatched.

The V gene is TRBV29-1, the J gene TRBJ1-4; perhaps TRBD1 as D (6 bases). Germline V CDR1 and CDR2: SQVTM, ANQGSEA. The germline V and J ends were trimmed by 6 bases and 8 bases, with 13 bases remaining between them. This CDR3 is 12 amino acids long. CDR3 bases: TGCAGCGTGATGCAGGGGAGAGAAAAACTGTTTTTT. As protein: CSVMQGREKLFF.

The chain is built from TRBV9 and TRBJ2-5; 7 nucleotides line up with TRBD2. This CDR3 is built from 15 residues. The trim removed 1 base at V and 5 bases at J, leaving 8 bases unmatched. In germline, CDR1 is SGDLS, CDR2 YYNGEE. CDR3 region: CASSVLGGPGETQYF. CDR3 coding DNA: TGTGCCAGCAGCGTATTGGGAGGGCCAGGGGAGACCCAGTACTTC.

The chain employs TRBV19 and TRBJ1-1, with D possibly TRBD1 on 6 matching bases. Trimming cost V 5 bases and J 0 bases, with 16 bases left between them. Germline assignment: CDR1 LNHDA and CDR2 SQIVND (reference sequence). CDR3 length: 16 amino acids. CDR3 coding DNA: TGTGCCAGTAGTCTGGGTCCCGGGACACTGAACACTGAAGCTTTCTTT. Protein: CASSLGPGTLNTEAFF.

J is TRBJ2-3 and V is TRBV19; 11 bases match TRBD2. V trimming: 1 base; J trimming: 3 bases; junction bases outside the gene matches: 3. This CDR3 spans 16 amino acids. Germline CDR1 is LNHDA and CDR2 is SQIVND (reference sequence). CDR3 loop: CASSIGGTSGTDTQYF. CDR3 bases: TGTGCCAGTAGTATAGGCGGGACTAGCGGAACAGATACGCAGTATTTT.

The chain uses TRBV28 and TRBJ1-5, with 8 bases fitting TRBD1. Germline CDR1 MDHEN, CDR2 SYDVKM. The V gene end was trimmed by 1 base and the J gene end by 1 base; junction bases not matched to a gene: 6. The CDR3 extends over 17 amino acids. The CDR3 is CASSLFGAGGSNQPQHF. The CDR3 DNA reads TGTGCCAGCAGTTTATTTGGCGCAGGGGGCAGCAATCAGCCCCAGCATTTT.

The chain links TRBV29-1 to TRBJ2-1; possibly TRBD2 for D (5 bases). The V and J ends lost 3 bases and 0 bases respectively, with 9 bases between them. The CDR3 sequence is 14 residues long. Germline V gives CDR1 SQVTM, CDR2 ANQGSEA. The DNA for the CDR3 is TGCAGCGTTGATACGGCGGGCTCCTACAATGAGCAGTTCTTC. Encoded protein: CSVDTAGSYNEQFF.

The V call is TRBV5-4, the J call TRBJ1-5; D not resolved. Per germline, CDR1 SGHNT and CDR2 YYREEE (reference sequence). Between the trimmed V and J ends, which lost 1 base and 0 bases, there was a span of 5 bases. The CDR3 is 14 residues long. CDR3 nucleotides: TGTGCCAGCAGCTTGTCATTTAGCAATCAGCCCCAGCATTTT. Translating it yields CASSLSFSNQPQHF.

The genes are TRBV29-1 and TRBJ1-5; D may be TRBD1 (5 bases). The germline V gene encodes CDR1 SQVTM and CDR2 ANQGSEA. V lost 1 base to trimming and J lost 1 base, with 8 bases between them. CDR3 size: 14 residues. CDR3 loop: CSVEVGGSNQPQHF. CDR3 coding DNA: TGCAGCGTTGAAGTGGGGGGGAGCAATCAGCCCCAGCATTTT.

The chain joins TRBV6-5 to TRBJ1-5, with D possibly TRBD1 on 6 matching bases. Per germline, CDR1 MNHEY and CDR2 SVGAGI. V lost 3 bases and J lost 1, with 7 bases in between. This CDR3 contains 14 residues. This CDR3 reads CASSYTGSNQPQHF. The CDR3 nucleotides read TGTGCCAGCAGTTATACAGGGAGCAATCAGCCCCAGCATTTT.

The chain couples TRBV5-8 to TRBJ2-7, with D perhaps matching TRBD1 (6 bases). V was cut by 10 bases and J by 2 bases, with 22 bases left in between. The germline V gene encodes CDR1 SGHTS and CDR2 YDEGEE. The CDR3 sequence is 15 residues long. CDR3 in DNA: TGTGCCCAACCTAATACGGGGCCAGGGGCCTACGAGCAGTACTTC. Its protein product is CAQPNTGPGAYEQYF.

The chain employs TRBV5-1 and TRBJ1-1; D perhaps matches TRBD1 (5 bases). CDR1 is SGHRS and CDR2 is YFSETQ in the germline V gene. The CDR3 spans 16 residues. V dropped 2 bases and J dropped 3 bases, with 17 bases sitting between them. CDR3 sequence (DNA): TGCGCCAGCAGCTTCAGGGCAGGGCGACGCGACACTGAAGCTTTCTTT. It encodes CASSFRAGRRDTEAFF.

The chain uses TRBV19 and TRBJ2-7; 10 bases align to TRBD1. Trimming removed 4 bases from V and 2 bases from J; junction bases left unmatched: 8. Germline V gene sequence: CDR1 LNHDA, CDR2 SQIVND (reference sequence). The CDR3 is 16 amino acids. The CDR3 sequence is CASSKKAGQGTYEQYF. CDR3 nucleotides: TGTGCCAGTAGTAAGAAGGCGGGACAGGGGACCTACGAGCAGTACTTC.

V gene TRBV4-2 combines with J gene TRBJ2-1; 16 bases are a match to TRBD2. J was trimmed by 4 bases and V by 3 bases; bases with no gene match: 15. Germline V gene data show CDR1 as LGHNA and CDR2 as YNFKEQ. This CDR3 is 21 amino acids long. CDR3 protein: CASSHPLDRGTSGRAYNEQFF. The CDR3 region has the DNA TGTGCCAGCAGCCATCCCCTGGACAGAGGGACTAGCGGGAGGGCTTACAATGAGCAGTTCTTC.

The chain recombines TRBV5-6 with TRBJ1-2, with D unclear. V shed 2 bases and J shed 8 bases, with 10 bases lying between them. Germline CDR1 and CDR2: SGHDT and YYEEEE. The length of the CDR3 is 12 residues. The CDR3 region is CASSFGRQGYTF. In DNA form, the CDR3 reads TGTGCCAGCAGCTTCGGGAGGCAGGGCTACACCTTC.

The V call is TRBV19, the J call TRBJ2-1; 13 nucleotides agree with TRBD2. V lost 7 bases and J lost 6; bases outside the gene matches: 3. This CDR3 spans 14 amino acids. Per the germline V gene, CDR1 is LNHDA and CDR2 is SQIVND (reference sequence). The CDR3 region has the DNA TGTGCCAGTACCACTAGCGGGAGGGCCAATGAGCAGTTCTTC. It specifies CASTTSGRANEQFF.

The chain recombines TRBV10-2 with TRBJ1-2; D unclear. Trimming removed 2 bases at V and 5 bases at J, with 12 bases between. This CDR3 has 14 amino acids. From germline, CDR1 is WSHSY and CDR2 SAAADI. DNA for the CDR3: TGCGCCAGCAGTGAGGGCACGCGGGGTTATGGCTACACCTTC. It codes for CASSEGTRGYGYTF.

J is TRBJ1-1 and V is TRBV6-6; D might be TRBD1 (5 bases). This CDR3 is 14 amino acids long. Per the germline V gene, CDR1 is MNHNY and CDR2 is SVGAGI (reference sequence). The V end was cut by 0 bases, the J end by 3 bases, with 8 bases between. Here the CDR3 DNA reads TGTGCCAGCAGTTACTCTCAGGGTGACACTGAAGCTTTCTTT. Amino acids: CASSYSQGDTEAFF.

The chain recombines TRBV6-1 with TRBJ2-4; D perhaps matches TRBD2 (5 bases). Trimming pared 3 bases from V and 2 bases from J, leaving 11 bases between. The CDR3 totals 15 residues. Germline CDR1 reads MNHNS; CDR2 reads SASEGT. The CDR3 sequence is CASSESRVSKNIQYF. In DNA form, the CDR3 reads TGTGCCAGCAGTGAGTCGAGGGTTTCCAAAAACATTCAGTACTTC.

This sequence joins TRBV5-1 and TRBJ2-2, with 7 positions matching TRBD2. The ends lost 0 bases at V and 5 bases at J; junction bases unmatched: 7. The CDR3 extends over 16 amino acids. Germline CDR1 and CDR2: SGHRS and YFSETQ. The CDR3 bases are TGCGCCAGCAGCTTGGAAGTAGCGGGTGGAACCGGGGAGCTGTTTTTT. It yields the protein CASSLEVAGGTGELFF.

The sample holds one count of this clone. The chain carries TRBV6-5 and TRBJ1-1; no clear D. The CDR3 covers 13 residues. CDR1 and CDR2 (germline): MNHEY, SVGAGI. V was clipped by 8 bases and J by 5 bases, with 15 bases between them. This CDR3 is CASSREAETEAFF. For the CDR3, the DNA is TGTGCCAGCTCCCGGGAGGCAGAGACTGAAGCTTTCTTT.

The V call is TRBV6-4, the J call TRBJ2-7; TRBD1 matches at 9 bases. Germline loops: CDR1 MRHNA, CDR2 SNTAGT. Germline trimming cut 5 bases from V and 5 bases from J; bases unmatched to any gene: 7. The length of the CDR3 is 14 residues. The CDR3 reads CASSPGTGTHEQYF. In nucleotides, the CDR3 is TGTGCCAGCAGTCCCGGGACAGGGACCCACGAGCAGTACTTC.

The rearrangement links TRBV7-6 to TRBJ2-7, with TRBD2 identical over 7 bases. CDR3 length: 14 residues. In germline, CDR1 is SGHVS, CDR2 FNYEAQ. The ends lost 2 bases at V and 3 bases at J; junction bases unmatched: 4. CDR3 protein: CASSLSSGLYEQYF. The CDR3 coding sequence is TGTGCCAGCAGCTTATCTAGCGGCCTCTACGAGCAGTACTTC.

The chain links TRBV28 to TRBJ2-1; 7 bases match TRBD2. The CDR3 runs 14 residues. Germline trimming cut 7 bases from V and 4 bases from J; bases unmatched to any gene: 7. Germline CDR1 MDHEN, CDR2 SYDVKM. CDR3 DNA sequence: TGTGCCAGCAAGGAGCGGGGCGTTTACAATGAGCAGTTCTTC. Translated: CASKERGVYNEQFF.

The genes are TRBV6-5 and TRBJ2-7; D is perhaps TRBD2 (5 bases). CDR3 size: 15 residues. CDR1 is MNHEY and CDR2 is SVGAGI in the germline V gene. Trimming shortened V by 5 bases and J by 1 base, and 15 bases separated the two germline ends. CDR3 in DNA: TGTGCCAGCAGTAACGGGATAAACCCTTCCTACGAGCAGTACTTC. Its protein is CASSNGINPSYEQYF.